This T cell receptor beta chain emerged from a study of cytomegalovirus exposure and HLA in healthy donors. V lost 0 bases to trimming and J lost 9 bases, with 10 bases between them. The germline V gene has CDR1 SGDLS and CDR2 YYNGEE. This CDR3 spans 14 amino acids. The PCR ran on 60 Vbeta and 13 Jbeta primers. The repertoire was sequenced with immunoSEQ multiplex PCR; TCRdb's copy has only in-frame clones and lacks some. The sample lists approximately 160,000 clones, around 65% occurring once. Study-level points and caveats: In a later analysis, TCR beta V- and J-gene trimming was associated with a missense DCLRE1C variant. TCR beta chains associated with HLA were, in a later analysis, more clonally expanded than equally common others. Immune exposure was documented only through CMV serostatus.

This clone was counted a few times. Its antigen is undetermined. The chain links TRBV9 to TRBJ1-6; TRBD1 is a possible D gene (5 bases). This receptor was identified in a woman aged 25 to 45 in good health and CMV-seropositive. Sample: PBMCs. The CDR3 DNA reads TGTGCCAGCAGCGTAGGGGGCCTCGGTTCACCCCTCCACTTT. Its translation: CASSVGGLGSPLHF. The complete variable domain, with remaining parts taken from reference TRBV9 and TRBJ1-6, reads DSGVTQTPKHLITATGQRVTLRCSPRSGDLSVYWYQQSLDQGLQFLIQYYNGEERAKGNILERFSAQQFPDLHSELNLSSLELGDSALYFCASSVGGLGSPLHFGNGTRLTVT.